One sample yielded the 21 T cell receptor beta chains listed below, sequenced in a study of cytomegalovirus exposure and HLA in healthy donors. The PCR made use of 60 Vbeta and 13 Jbeta primers. Repertoires were generated with immunoSEQ multiplex PCR, while TCRdb's copy carries only in-frame clones and drops some. The sample has approximately 160,000 clones, around 75% seen once. The sequencing input was PBMCs. Receptors originate from a woman in her forties or fifties in good health and CMV-seropositive.

The chain uses TRBV9 and TRBJ2-3; D is perhaps TRBD1 (6 bases). With 1 base removed from V and 1 base from J, the gap between germline ends came to 10 bases. This CDR3 region has 15 residues. CDR1 is SGDLS, CDR2 YYNGEE, per germline. The CDR3 sequence: CASSVQGFGTDTQYF. CDR3 sequence (DNA): TGTGCCAGCAGCGTACAGGGGTTCGGCACAGATACGCAGTATTTT.

J is TRBJ2-7 and V is TRBV13, with D maybe TRBD1 (5 bases). This CDR3 spans 13 amino acids. Germline V gives CDR1 PRHDT, CDR2 FYEKMQ (reference sequence). Trimming pared 3 bases from V and 0 bases from J, leaving 6 bases between. The CDR3 loop is CASSFRDSYEQYF. DNA for the CDR3: TGTGCCAGCAGCTTCAGGGACTCCTACGAGCAGTACTTC. Using reference TRBV13 and TRBJ2-7 for the parts outside the CDR3, the full variable domain is AAGVIQSPRHLIKEKRETATLKCYPIPRHDTVYWYQQGPGQDPQFLISFYEKMQSDKGSIPDRFSAQQFSDYHSELNMSSLELGDSALYFCASSFRDSYEQYFGPGTRLTVT.

The chain is built from TRBV5-4 and TRBJ1-2, with D maybe TRBD1 (5 bases). Trimming removed 0 bases from V and 5 bases from J, with 11 bases in between. The V gene's germline CDR1 is SGHNT and CDR2 YYREEE (reference sequence). The length of the CDR3 is 14 residues. In nucleotides, the CDR3 is TGTGCCAGCAGCTTGGACAGCGGGGGGTATGGCTACACCTTC. It yields the protein CASSLDSGGYGYTF. Filled out from reference TRBV5-4 and TRBJ1-2, the complete variable domain reads ETGVTQSPTHLIKTRGQQVTLRCSSQSGHNTVSWYQQALGQGPQFIFQYYREEENGRGNFPPRFSGLQFPNYSSELNVNALELDDSALYLCASSLDSGGYGYTFGSGTRLTVV.

The chain carries TRBV2 and TRBJ2-7; 8 nucleotides align to TRBD1. CDR1 and CDR2 (germline): SNHLY, FYNNEI. J lost 7 bases, V lost 0 bases, and 2 bases had no gene match. CDR3 length equals 13 residues. The CDR3 coding sequence is TGTGCCAGCAGTGAAGCGACAGGGGAAGAGCAGTACTTC. It yields the protein CASSEATGEEQYF.

This chain links TRBV6-6 with TRBJ2-3; TRBD2 might be the D (5 bases). The germline CDR1 and CDR2 sequences are MNHNY and SVGAGI (reference sequence). Trimming pared 3 bases from V and 4 bases from J, leaving 11 bases between. The CDR3 spans 14 residues. The CDR3 bases are TGTGCCAGCAGTTATGTAACTAGAGCAGATACGCAGTATTTT. It translates to CASSYVTRADTQYF.

The chain is built from TRBV5-1 and TRBJ2-5, with TRBD1 matching over 7 bases. V shed 4 bases and J 3 bases; nucleotides not matched to a gene: 3. The CDR3 has 13 amino acids. Germline CDR1 is SGHRS and CDR2 is YFSETQ. The CDR3 DNA follows: TGCGCCAGCAGCGTAGACAGGGAAGAGACCCAGTACTTC. It yields the protein CASSVDREETQYF.

CDR3 region: CASSRPTGAATEAFF. In DNA, the CDR3 is TGTGCCAGCAGTCGTCCGACAGGGGCGGCCACTGAAGCTTTCTTT. The chain couples TRBV6-6 to TRBJ1-1; 8 nucleotides match TRBD1. Germline V CDR1 and CDR2: MNHNY, SVGAGI (reference sequence). The length of the CDR3 is 15 residues. With V trimmed by 5 bases and J by 4 bases, 9 bases remained unmatched.

The chain carries TRBV5-1 and TRBJ2-7; TRBD1 matches 10 bases. Germline V gives CDR1 SGHRS, CDR2 YFSETQ. Trimming at V came to 2 bases and at J to 6 bases, leaving 2 bases not matched to a gene. The CDR3 spans 13 residues. DNA of the CDR3: TGCGCCAGCAGCTTCAGGACAGGGGGCGAGCAGTACTTC. Translating gives CASSFRTGGEQYF.

The V and J genes are TRBV5-1 and TRBJ1-3; weak D call: TRBD1 (6 bases). The CDR3 covers 14 residues. V dropped 4 bases and J dropped 0 bases, with 8 bases sitting between them. CDR1 is SGHRS, CDR2 YFSETQ, per germline. The CDR3 protein is CASSVDSSGNTIYF. The CDR3 coding sequence is TGCGCCAGCAGCGTGGACAGCTCTGGAAACACCATATATTTT.

J is TRBJ2-7 and V is TRBV7-2; no firm D call. V was pared by 5 bases and J by 1 base, with 12 bases between. Germline CDR1 and CDR2: SGHTA and FQGNSA. The CDR3 sequence is 14 residues long. CDR3 sequence (DNA): TGTGCCAGCAGCCCAAGAGAGTCGTCCTACGAGCAGTACTTC. Translating gives CASSPRESSYEQYF.

V gene TRBV9 combines with J gene TRBJ2-5; TRBD2 matches 11 bases. This CDR3 region has 16 residues. V trimming: 0 bases; J trimming: 8 bases; junction bases outside the gene matches: 9. The germline V gene has CDR1 SGDLS and CDR2 YYNGEE. The CDR3 DNA is TGTGCCAGCAGCGTAGCTGGGGGACTAGCGGCAGCCACCCAGTACTTC. Its translation: CASSVAGGLAAATQYF.

DNA of the CDR3: TGTGCCAGCTCACCTGATCAGGCAGGGATGTTAGGCGAGCAGTACTTC. Translation: CASSPDQAGMLGEQYF. The J gene is TRBJ2-7, the V gene TRBV18, with D possibly being TRBD1 (5 bases). Per germline, CDR1 KGHSH and CDR2 LQKENI. This CDR3 region has 16 residues. Trimming stripped 3 bases from V and 6 bases from J, with 21 bases between.

The V and J genes are TRBV25-1 and TRBJ2-3, with D possibly matching TRBD2 (5 bases). CDR1 and CDR2 from the germline V gene are MGHDK and SYGVNS. The CDR3 covers 16 residues. Between the trimmed V and J ends, which lost 4 bases and 1 base, there was a span of 15 bases. The CDR3 sequence: CASSVGLAIGTDTQYF. Here the CDR3 DNA reads TGTGCCAGCAGTGTTGGACTCGCGATAGGCACAGATACGCAGTATTTT.

The chain uses TRBV27 and TRBJ1-6; tentatively, D is TRBD1 (5 bases). The CDR3 is made up of 12 amino acids. With 6 bases removed from V and 10 bases from J, the gap between germline ends came to 10 bases. Germline values: CDR1 MNHEY, CDR2 SMNVEV (reference sequence). The CDR3 loop is CASRLGGSPLHF. The CDR3 DNA reads TGTGCCAGCAGATTGGGGGGATCACCCCTCCACTTT.

This clone was detected a few times. The CDR3 coding sequence is TGTGCCAGTAGTATCACGTGGACTACCAAAAACATTCAGTACTTC. Translated: CASSITWTTKNIQYF. The chain employs TRBV19 and TRBJ2-4; a possible D gene is TRBD2 (6 bases). This CDR3 has 15 amino acids. Trimming shortened V by 3 bases and J by 2 bases, and 11 bases separated the two germline ends. Germline CDR1 LNHDA, CDR2 SQIVND (reference sequence).

The chain combines TRBV7-9 with TRBJ1-4; 8 nucleotides align to TRBD1. V dropped 4 bases and J dropped 5; count of bases not matched to a gene: 3. CDR1 SEHNR and CDR2 FQNEAQ come from the germline V gene (reference sequence). The CDR3 length is 14 residues. The CDR3 reads CASSWTGRNEKLFF. CDR3 nucleotides: TGTGCCAGCAGCTGGACAGGGCGAAATGAAAAACTGTTTTTT. The full variable domain, rest sourced from reference TRBV7-9 and TRBJ1-4, is DTGVSQNPRHKITKRGQNVTFRCDPISEHNRLYWYRQTLGQGPEFLTYFQNEAQLEKSRLLSDRFSAERPKGSFSTLEIQRTEQGDSAMYLCASSWTGRNEKLFFGSGTQLSVL.

Here the CDR3 DNA reads TGTGCCAGCAGCCTTCCTAGCGGGGCGGCAGATACGCAGTATTTT. Its protein is CASSLPSGAADTQYF. The genes are TRBV9 and TRBJ2-3, with TRBD2 identical over 9 bases. Per germline, CDR1 SGDLS and CDR2 YYNGEE. J gave up 4 bases and V 4 bases, and 7 bases lay outside the gene matches. CDR3 length: 15 amino acids.

V is TRBV5-1 and J is TRBJ1-2; D is ambiguous. Trimming removed 4 bases from V and 4 bases from J, with 14 bases in between. This CDR3 has 14 residues. The germline V gene has CDR1 SGHRS and CDR2 YFSETQ. The CDR3 DNA reads TGCGCCAGCAGCAAGAGGGAGGATGGCTATGGCTACACCTTC. This codes for CASSKREDGYGYTF.

The chain employs TRBV6-4 and TRBJ2-5, with D maybe TRBD1 (7 bases). The V and J ends lost 4 bases and 5 bases respectively, with 17 bases between them. The germline V gene encodes CDR1 MRHNA and CDR2 SNTAGT. The length of the CDR3 is 15 residues. CDR3 nucleotides: TGTGCCAGCAGTGCCAGGGGGGAAGGCGGTGAGACCCAGTACTTC. Amino acids: CASSARGEGGETQYF.

The rearrangement joins TRBV9 to TRBJ2-1; D perhaps matches TRBD2 (7 bases). CDR3 length equals 15 residues. The ends were cut back, 2 bases at V and 7 bases at J, with 16 bases in the middle. Per the germline V gene, CDR1 is SGDLS and CDR2 is YYNGEE. The DNA for the CDR3 is TGTGCCAGCAGCGTTCGGGGGGCGACGTCGAATGAGCAGTTCTTC. The encoded protein is CASSVRGATSNEQFF.

Written as DNA, the CDR3 is TGTGCCAGCAGGGACAGGGAAGTCACCGGGGAGCTGTTTTTT. This translates into CASRDREVTGELFF. The chain uses TRBV6-1 and TRBJ2-2; 8 bases are a match to TRBD1. The V segment lost 6 bases and the J segment 4 bases; nucleotides outside the gene matches: 4. The CDR3 consists of 14 residues. Germline V gene lookup returns CDR1 MNHNS and CDR2 SASEGT.